The 31 T cell receptor beta chains reported below all come from one sample, sequenced in a study of CD8 T cells in ankylosing spondylitis (dated 2017 in TCRdb). The method was 5' RACE. The sequencer listed for this sample is Illumina HiSeq 2500. TCRdb trimmed public reads at Q25 via fastp, called clones via MiXCR and kept in-frame beta chains. Duplicate CDR3 protein sequences are folded into a single record with the most common DNA and genes. This sample has 200,000 to 300,000 distinct CDR3 sequences in its table, and roughly 8.6% of those were observed once. Together, the top ten hold around 7% of the sample. Source material: blood, either unsorted or a sorted T cell fraction (not recorded which). The receptors here all came from a male donor with ankylosing spondylitis or in good health (not recorded which).

The genes are TRBV11-2 and TRBJ2-3, with TRBD1 matching 9 bases. This CDR3 is 16 amino acids long. Looked up from germline, CDR1 is SGHAT and CDR2 is FQNNGV. J was trimmed by 2 bases and V by 5 bases; bases with no gene match: 8. CDR3 DNA sequence: TGTGCCAGCAGCCCTCGGACAGGGGTTATCACAGATACGCAGTATTTT. Amino acid sequence: CASSPRTGVITDTQYF. Looking up the rest from reference TRBV11-2 and TRBJ2-3 gives the full variable domain: EAGVAQSPRYKIIEKRQSVAFWCNPISGHATLYWYQQILGQGPKLLIQFQNNGVVDDSQLPKDRFSAERLKGVDSTLKIQPAKLEDSAVYLCASSPRTGVITDTQYFGPGTRLTVL.

This clonotype was recorded many times. This sequence joins TRBV28 and TRBJ1-1, with a possible D match to TRBD1 (5 bases). Looked up from germline, CDR1 is MDHEN and CDR2 is SYDVKM. The CDR3 covers 15 residues. The V and J ends lost 5 bases and 4 bases respectively, with 17 bases between them. The CDR3 spells CASSRPGGGITEAFF. CDR3 coding DNA: TGTGCCAGCAGTCGACCGGGGGGTGGAATCACTGAAGCTTTCTTT.

This clonotype was counted ten times or more. V is TRBV5-1 and J is TRBJ1-3, with 7 bases that match TRBD1. CDR1 is SGHRS and CDR2 is YFSETQ in the germline V gene. This CDR3 is 14 amino acids long. The V segment lost 1 base and the J segment 4 bases; nucleotides outside the gene matches: 2. The CDR3 coding sequence is TGCGCCAGCAGCTTGACAGGGGACGGAAACACCATATATTTT. Protein product: CASSLTGDGNTIYF.

This clonotype came up a few times. The chain links TRBV11-2 to TRBJ2-4; 9 bases line up with TRBD1. Germline V lookup: CDR1 SGHAT, CDR2 FQNNGV. V lost 4 bases, J lost 1 base, and 14 bases stayed unmatched. This CDR3 region has 19 residues. The CDR3 bases are TGTGCCAGCAGCTACCCCAGACAGGGGGGAATCCACGCCAAAAACATTCAGTACTTC. Its translation: CASSYPRQGGIHAKNIQYF.

This clonotype was seen ten or more times. The genes are TRBV18 and TRBJ1-1; possibly TRBD1 for D (6 bases). Trimming took 3 bases from V and 8 from J, leaving 10 bases between them. There are 12 residues in the CDR3. CDR1 and CDR2 (germline): KGHSH, LQKENI. This CDR3 is CASSPDRREAFF. In DNA form, the CDR3 reads TGTGCCAGCTCACCCGACAGGAGAGAAGCTTTCTTT.

In this sample, this clonotype turned up many times. V and J are TRBV5-5 and TRBJ2-1; D is possibly TRBD1 or TRBD2 (5 bases each). V gave up 4 bases and J gave up 5 bases, with 19 bases separating them. The CDR3 consists of 16 residues. The V gene's germline CDR1 is SGHKS and CDR2 YYEKEE (reference sequence). The CDR3 DNA is TGTGCCAGCAGCCCCTATGGCAGGGACCCTAACAATGAGCAGTTCTTC. Residues: CASSPYGRDPNNEQFF.

This clonotype has ten or more counts. This chain uses TRBV20-1 with TRBJ1-6; D is unclear. CDR1 is DFQATT and CDR2 is SNEGSKA in the germline V gene (reference sequence). The CDR3 sequence is 14 residues long. V dropped 1 base and J dropped 8 bases, with 12 bases sitting between them. In DNA, the CDR3 is TGCAGTGCTAGAGCTGCTGTTGGGGATTCACCCCTCCACTTT. Its protein is CSARAAVGDSPLHF.

Many counts were recorded for this clonotype. The chain employs TRBV12-3 or TRBV12-4 and TRBJ1-2; D not resolved. Trimming took off 6 bases at V and 4 bases at J, with 15 bases between the two ends. The CDR3 has 14 residues. In DNA, the CDR3 is TGTGCCAGCAGCTCTCTCTTGAGCCTCTATGGCTACACCTTC. This translates into CASSSLLSLYGYTF.

Notes on this clonotype: This could be a read error, since a much larger clone is one nucleotide away. The chain recombines TRBV5-1 with TRBJ1-5, with D tentatively TRBD1 (5 bases). Germline lookup yields CDR1 SGHRS and CDR2 YFSETQ. This CDR3 has 15 amino acids. The V and J ends lost 0 bases and 7 bases respectively, with 14 bases between them. For the CDR3, the DNA is TGCGCCAGCAGCTTGGAAGGCAGGGCGTCGCAGCCCCAGCATTTT. It is translated as CASSLEGRASQPQHF.

There are many counts of this clonotype. The chain is built from TRBV4-3 and TRBJ2-1; TRBD2 matches 10 bases. This CDR3 has 14 amino acids. The V gene end was trimmed by 5 bases and the J gene end by 8 bases; junction bases not matched to a gene: 6. CDR1 is LGHNA, CDR2 YSLEER, per germline. Written as DNA, the CDR3 is TGCGCCAGCAGCTCGGGACTAGCGTTCGATGAGCAGTTCTTC. Amino acid sequence: CASSSGLAFDEQFF.

This clonotype has at least ten counts. Written as DNA, the CDR3 is TGCAGCGCGACGACAGGGATTGGGAATGAGCAGTTCTTC. Translated, it gives CSATTGIGNEQFF. The chain employs TRBV29-1 and TRBJ2-1, with 7 positions matching TRBD1. Trimming at V came to 7 bases and at J to 7 bases, leaving 10 bases not matched to a gene. Germline V gives CDR1 SQVTM, CDR2 ANQGSEA. The CDR3 spans 13 residues.

This clonotype was counted between two and nine times. The chain is built from TRBV4-2 and TRBJ2-7; 8 bases align to TRBD1. CDR3 size: 15 residues. Germline-derived CDR1 and CDR2 are LGHNA and YNFKEQ. With V trimmed by 5 bases and J by 1 base, 7 bases remained unmatched. CDR3 protein: CASSIGQGGSYEQYF. CDR3 nucleotide sequence: TGTGCCAGCAGCATAGGACAGGGAGGATCCTACGAGCAGTACTTC.

This clonotype was detected many times. The chain joins TRBV5-1 to TRBJ1-1; 9 bases match TRBD1. This CDR3 contains 15 residues. CDR1 is SGHRS and CDR2 is YFSETQ in the germline V gene. V gave up 3 bases and J gave up 4 bases; unmatched junction bases: 7. CDR3: CASSSRQGVGTEAFF. For the CDR3, the DNA is TGCGCCAGCAGCTCCCGACAGGGGGTCGGCACTGAAGCTTTCTTT.

This clonotype was observed at least ten times. The rearrangement joins TRBV6-2 or TRBV6-3 to TRBJ2-1; 12 bases map to TRBD2. This CDR3 has 15 residues. Trimming took 6 bases from V and 9 from J; bases not matched to a gene: 9. Germline loops: CDR1 MNHEY, CDR2 SVGEGT. The CDR3 reads CASRAGLAGFREQFF. The CDR3 nucleotides are TGTGCCAGCAGAGCTGGACTAGCGGGATTCCGTGAGCAGTTCTTC.

This clonotype showed up many times. The J gene is TRBJ2-1, the V gene TRBV29-1; 11 bases align to TRBD1. The V and J ends lost 7 bases and 7 bases, in that order; junction bases with no gene match: 9. CDR3 size: 14 residues. The V gene's germline CDR1 is SQVTM and CDR2 ANQGSEA. In DNA, the CDR3 is TGCAGCGCCAAAGGACAGGGGGCGGGTAATGAGCAGTTCTTC. It translates to CSAKGQGAGNEQFF.

This chain uses TRBV3-1 with TRBJ2-3; possible D gene TRBD2, 6 bases. The V end lost 4 bases, the J end lost 4 bases, and 18 bases lay between the germline ends. CDR1 LGHDT and CDR2 YNNKEL come from the germline V gene (reference sequence). There are 16 residues in the CDR3. CDR3 in amino acids: CASSRRGGFLSDTQYF. The CDR3 DNA reads TGTGCCAGCAGCCGACGGGGAGGCTTCTTATCAGATACGCAGTATTTT.

Many counts were recorded for this clonotype. The chain recombines TRBV12-3 or TRBV12-4 with TRBJ2-4; D could derive from TRBD1 or TRBD2 (6 bases each). V lost 1 base to trimming and J lost 3 bases, with 13 bases between them. This CDR3 comprises 16 residues. CDR3 nucleotides: TGTGCCAGCAGTTTAGTGGGGGGCAATGGCAAAAACATTCAGTACTTC. Residues: CASSLVGGNGKNIQYF.

There are many counts of this clonotype. As DNA, the CDR3 is TGCGCCAGCAGCCCTAACTCGGGGAGGAACACTGAAGCTTTCTTT. Translating it yields CASSPNSGRNTEAFF. The rearrangement joins TRBV4-3 to TRBJ1-1; D is uncertain. Germline V CDR1 and CDR2: LGHNA, YSLEER. There are 15 residues in the CDR3. V was shortened by 4 bases and J by 1 base, with 13 bases between the two germline ends.

This clonotype was detected ten times or more. CDR3 protein: CSAPPWGGSNYNEQFF. The CDR3 DNA follows: TGCAGTGCTCCTCCATGGGGCGGGAGCAACTACAATGAGCAGTTCTTC. The V gene is TRBV20-1, the J gene TRBJ2-1, with TRBD2 matching 7 bases. This CDR3 is 16 amino acids long. Trimming cost V 5 bases and J 3 bases; bases outside gene matches: 13. CDR1 is DFQATT, CDR2 SNEGSKA, per germline (reference sequence).

This clonotype was picked up many times. The chain links TRBV5-1 to TRBJ1-1; D might be TRBD1 (5 bases). Germline CDR1 reads SGHRS; CDR2 reads YFSETQ. With 5 bases removed from V and 1 base from J, the gap between germline ends came to 12 bases. The CDR3 extends over 14 amino acids. The CDR3: CASSWVGGNTEAFF. CDR3 nucleotides: TGCGCCAGCAGTTGGGTTGGGGGGAACACTGAAGCTTTCTTT.

There are many counts of this clonotype. The genes are TRBV12-3 or TRBV12-4 and TRBJ2-2; the D is unclear. CDR3 length: 13 residues. Trimming cost V 10 bases and J 5 bases, with 14 bases left between them. CDR3 amino acids: CATTSLPTGELFF. CDR3 bases: TGTGCCACCACCAGCCTCCCAACCGGGGAGCTGTTTTTT.

This chain joins TRBV5-1 and TRBJ2-7; D possibly matches TRBD1 or TRBD2 (6 bases each). This CDR3 is built from 14 residues. V lost 4 bases, J lost 2 bases, and 13 bases lay in between. Germline V lookup: CDR1 SGHRS, CDR2 YFSETQ. CDR3 protein: CASSPGGTTYEQYF. The CDR3 nucleotides are TGCGCCAGCAGCCCCGGCGGGACAACCTACGAGCAGTACTTC.

The sample holds many counts of this clonotype. This rearrangement joins TRBV5-1 to TRBJ2-7, with TRBD1 matching 8 bases. V shed 5 bases, J shed 0 bases, and the junction held 4 bases outside the gene matches. This CDR3 spans 14 amino acids. CDR1 SGHRS and CDR2 YFSETQ come from the germline V gene. This CDR3 is CASSTGTGSYEQYF. The CDR3 DNA reads TGCGCCAGCAGTACCGGGACAGGCTCCTACGAGCAGTACTTC.

This chain connects TRBV3-1 to TRBJ2-7; 12 bases are shared with TRBD2. This CDR3 has 17 amino acids. The germline CDR1 and CDR2 sequences are LGHDT and YNNKEL (reference sequence). V lost 10 bases to trimming and J lost 9 bases; unmatched junction nucleotides: 22. CDR3 loop: CATTPWTSGTRGYGQYF. The DNA for the CDR3 is TGTGCCACCACCCCGTGGACTAGCGGGACCAGGGGGTATGGGCAGTACTTC.

This clonotype was picked up many times. This sequence joins TRBV5-1 and TRBJ2-1; the match to TRBD2 covers 9 bases. CDR1 SGHRS and CDR2 YFSETQ come from the germline V gene. The CDR3 runs 15 residues. The ends lost 3 bases at V and 8 bases at J; junction bases unmatched: 9. The CDR3 DNA sequence: TGCGCCAGCAGCTCTCAGGGACTAGCAGCAGATGAGCAGTTCTTC. Protein product: CASSSQGLAADEQFF.

This clonotype was recorded many times. The chain links TRBV2 to TRBJ2-1; D is unresolved. This CDR3 spans 13 amino acids. V was trimmed by 3 bases and J by 7 bases, leaving 10 bases between them. Germline lookup yields CDR1 SNHLY and CDR2 FYNNEI. CDR3 DNA: TGTGCCAGCAGTGATGGCTTGGTTAATGAGCAGTTCTTC. Translation gives CASSDGLVNEQFF.

This clonotype was recorded at least ten times. The chain has TRBV12-3 or TRBV12-4 and TRBJ1-1; no reliable D call. The CDR3 consists of 13 residues. The V end lost 0 bases, the J end lost 0 bases, and 2 bases lay between the germline ends. The CDR3 nucleotides are TGTGCCAGCAGTTTAGCTGTGAACACTGAAGCTTTCTTT. Residues: CASSLAVNTEAFF.

In its sample, this clonotype was seen many times. The chain employs TRBV20-1 and TRBJ2-5, with unresolved D. The CDR3 sequence is 15 residues long. V was pared by 5 bases and J by 4 bases, with 20 bases between. CDR1 is DFQATT and CDR2 is SNEGSKA in the germline V gene (reference sequence). CDR3 nucleotides: TGCAGTGCTTTGTCGCCAGGCCGGTTTAGAGAGACCCAGTACTTC. This sequence encodes CSALSPGRFRETQYF.

This clonotype was seen a few times. V usage is TRBV5-1 and J usage is TRBJ2-3; 12 nucleotides line up with TRBD2. This CDR3 has 17 amino acids. The V segment lost 3 bases and the J segment 0 bases; nucleotides outside the gene matches: 5. Germline V gene lookup returns CDR1 SGHRS and CDR2 YFSETQ. CDR3 residues: CASSSGLAGSSTDTQYF. As DNA, the CDR3 is TGCGCCAGCAGCTCGGGACTAGCGGGTTCCAGCACAGATACGCAGTATTTT.

This clonotype was observed many times. The rearrangement links TRBV5-1 to TRBJ2-3; TRBD1 aligns across 10 bases. Per germline, CDR1 SGHRS and CDR2 YFSETQ. The V and J ends lost 4 bases and 0 bases, in that order; junction bases with no gene match: 2. The CDR3 is made up of 15 amino acids. The CDR3 reads CASSPGQGSTDTQYF. In DNA, the CDR3 is TGCGCCAGCAGCCCGGGACAGGGGAGCACAGATACGCAGTATTTT. The whole variable domain, filled in from reference TRBV5-1 and TRBJ2-3, reads KAGVTQTPRYLIKTRGQQVTLSCSPISGHRSVSWYQQTPGQGLQFLFEYFSETQRNKGNFPGRFSGRQFSNSRSEMNVSTLELGDSALYLCASSPGQGSTDTQYFGPGTRLTVL.

This clonotype was seen many times. The rearrangement joins TRBV7-2 to TRBJ2-2, with D perhaps matching TRBD1 (6 bases). From germline, CDR1 is SGHTA and CDR2 FQGNSA. This CDR3 is 14 amino acids long. Deletions cut 5 bases from V and 2 bases from J, with 9 bases between. The CDR3 DNA reads as TGTGCCAGCAGCGGGACACTAAACACCGGGGAGCTGTTTTTT. It encodes CASSGTLNTGELFF. The full variable domain, its missing parts supplied by reference TRBV7-2 and TRBJ2-2, is GAGVSQSPSNKVTEKGKDVELRCDPISGHTALYWYRQSLGQGLEFLIYFQGNSAPDKSGLPSDRFSAERTGGSVSTLTIQRTQQEDSAVYLCASSGTLNTGELFFGEGSRLTVL.